These T cell receptor delta chains were read from a single sample in a study of Vδ1+ human thymocytes. TCRdb called clones from the multiplex PCR reads again using CATT. The table lists roughly 76,000 delta-chain clones, about 30% of them singletons. The sample was Vdelta1+ gamma-delta thymocytes from the thymus. The receptor source for this set is a boy under two years old who had congenital heart surgery. Both conserved end residues are part of each CDR3. A D gene is named only where the DNA matches it firmly. Only part of the rows carry a size: once, few, many, or a class if the clone is expanded.

d_call | j_call | v_call | clone_size | cdr3_aa | cdr3_nt
NA | TRDJ1 | TRDV2 | many | CAWGYKDKLIF | TGTGCCTGGGGGTACAAGGATAAACTCATCTTT
NA | TRDJ1 | TRDV1 | few | CALGEEGGVLVLNSTDKLIF | TGTGCTCTTGGGGAAGAGGGGGGAGTACTAGTACTGAATTCAACCGATAAACTCATCTTT
TRDD3 | TRDJ1 | TRDV1 | NA | CALGEPGGGYLGPDTDKLIF | TGTGCTCTTGGGGAACCGGGTGGGGGATACTTGGGACCAGACACCGATAAACTCATCTTT
TRDD3 | TRDJ1 | TRDV1 | few | CALGGIPLGCTDKLIF | TGTGCTCTTGGGGGGATTCCACTGGGGTGCACCGATAAACTCATCTTT
NA | TRDJ1 | TRDV1 | few | CAPGPPRNKLIF | TGTGCTCCTGGGCCTCCGCGCAATAAACTCATCTTT
NA | TRDJ1 | TRDV1 | NA | CALGAKNRPFLYTDKLIF | TGTGCTCTTGGGGCTAAAAACCGGCCTTTCCTATACACCGATAAACTCATCTTT
NA | TRDJ1 | TRDV1 | NA | CALGDVGRGYYTDKLIF | TGTGCTCTTGGGGATGTAGGGCGTGGATACTACACCGATAAACTCATCTTT
TRDD3 | TRDJ1 | TRDV1 | few | CALGGLSYWGMKLIF | TGTGCTCTTGGGGGGCTTTCGTACTGGGGGATGAAACTCATCTTT
TRDD3 | TRDJ1 | TRDV1 | NA | CALGNTVPTWGIKGTDKLIF | TGTGCTCTTGGGAACACGGTCCCTACCTGGGGGATAAAAGGCACCGATAAACTCATCTTT
NA | TRDJ1 | TRDV1 | NA | CALGEPTFPPYTDKLIF | TGTGCTCTTGGGGAACCAACCTTCCCCCCTTACACCGATAAACTCATCTTT
NA | TRDJ1 | TRDV1 | few | CALGGKNTDKLIF | TGTGCTCTTGGGGGCAAAAACACCGATAAACTCATCTTT
NA | TRDJ1 | TRDV1 | NA | CALGELGPHTDKLIF | TGTGCTCTTGGGGAACTCGGGCCGCACACCGATAAACTCATCTTT
TRDD3 | TRDJ3 | TRDV2 | NA | CATEVPRVLGDTSSWYTRQMFF | TGTGCCACGGAGGTACCGAGGGTTCTGGGGGATACTAGCTCCTGGTACACCCGACAGATGTTTTTC
TRDD3 | TRDJ1 | TRDV1 | few | CALGDVLPVRKLGAAYTDKLIF | TGTGCTCTTGGGGACGTCCTTCCGGTACGAAAACTGGGGGCCGCGTACACCGATAAACTCATCTTT
NA | TRDJ1 | TRDV2 | NA | CACDLVDLGTPYTDKLIF | TGTGCCTGTGATCTGGTTGACCTGGGGACGCCGTACACCGATAAACTCATCTTT
TRDD3 | TRDJ1 | TRDV1 | NA | CALVGGQYRCKDQLGEDTDKLIF | TGTGCTCTTGTGGGGGGTCAATACAGGTGTAAGGACCAACTGGGGGAGGACACCGATAAACTCATCTTT
TRDD3 | TRDJ1 | TRDV2 | NA | CATGTSWGIRLDRRTYKLIF | TGTGCCACCGGTACGTCCTGGGGGATACGACTAGATCGAAGGACCTATAAACTCATCTTT
TRDD3 | TRDJ1 | TRDV1 | NA | CALGRPLLGIRVLTDKLIF | TGTGCTCTTGGGAGACCCTTACTGGGGATACGAGTCCTAACCGATAAACTCATCTTT
NA | TRDJ1 | TRDV1 | NA | CALGEPKVLRTGRLALIF | TGTGCTCTTGGGGAACCCAAGGTCCTGCGTACTGGGCGGTTAGCGCTCATCTTT
NA | TRDJ1 | TRDV1 | NA | CALGEPTSVLGAPDKLIF | TGTGCTCTTGGGGAACCTACGTCTGTACTGGGTGCGCCCGATAAACTCATCTTT
TRDD3 | TRDJ1 | TRDV1 | NA | CALGELLPHRPGGYKMKLIF | TGTGCTCTTGGGGAACTGCTCCCTCACCGTCCTGGGGGATACAAAATGAAACTCATCTTT
TRDD3 | TRDJ1 | TRDV1 | few | CALGEWSIFPVLGEYTDKLIF | TGTGCTCTTGGGGAATGGTCCATTTTCCCCGTACTGGGGGAGTACACCGATAAACTCATCTTT
NA | TRDJ1 | TRDV1 | few | CALGDQTSRHPLREIIRTNGLIF | TGTGCTCTTGGGGACCAAACTTCGCGCCACCCCCTTCGGGAGATAATCAGGACTAACGGACTCATCTTT
NA | TRDJ1 | TRDV1 | NA | CALGELVTSLPTGDTQFYTDKLIF | TGTGCTCTTGGGGAACTAGTCACGTCGCTTCCTACAGGGGATACACAATTTTACACCGATAAACTCATCTTT
TRDD3 | TRDJ1 | TRDV1 | NA | CALGDPTYWGVFTDKLIF | TGTGCTCTTGGGGATCCTACGTACTGGGGGGTGTTCACCGATAAACTCATCTTT
TRDD2 | TRDJ1 | TRDV1 | NA | CALGDGALPTEAYTDKLIF | TGTGCTCTTGGGGACGGAGCCCTTCCTACGGAAGCGTACACCGATAAACTCATCTTT
TRDD3 | TRDJ1 | TRDV1 | NA | CALGEELWGMYTEKLIF | TGTGCTCTTGGGGAAGAACTCTGGGGGATGTACACCGAAAAACTCATCTTT
NA | TRDJ1 | TRDV1 | NA | CALGEPASYWNTDKLIF | TGTGCTCTTGGGGAACCGGCGAGCTACTGGAACACCGATAAACTCATCTTT
TRDD3 | TRDJ2 | TRDV1 | NA | CALGEPRTAWGPQSEALTAQLFF | TGTGCTCTTGGGGAACCACGGACGGCCTGGGGGCCCCAGAGCGAAGCTTTGACAGCACAACTCTTCTTT
TRDD3 | TRDJ1 | TRDV1 | NA | CALGEPNEATGGIKLIF | TGTGCTCTTGGGGAACCCAATGAGGCTACGGGGGGGATAAAACTCATCTTT
NA | TRDJ1 | TRDV1 | NA | CALGELRPPGKIRLIF | TGTGCTCTTGGGGAACTTCGTCCTCCCGGTAAGATACGACTCATCTTT
NA | TRDJ1 | TRDV1 | few | CALGEQWGIHKGGIRNSDKLIF | TGTGCTCTTGGGGAACAATGGGGTATCCACAAAGGTGGGATAAGAAACAGCGATAAACTCATCTTT
TRDD2 | TRDJ1 | TRDV1 | NA | CALGEVIPTSGERRIDKLIF | TGTGCTCTTGGGGAAGTAATTCCTACGAGCGGGGAGCGGAGGATCGATAAACTCATCTTT
TRDD3 | TRDJ1 | TRDV1 | NA | CALGELLPYWGIQNKYTDKLIF | TGTGCTCTTGGGGAACTCCTACCCTACTGGGGGATACAGAACAAGTACACCGATAAACTCATCTTT
TRDD3 | TRDJ1 | TRDV2 | NA | CACDTEPPYWGIQGPPDTDKLIF | TGTGCCTGTGACACCGAACCTCCTTACTGGGGGATACAGGGCCCCCCTGACACCGATAAACTCATCTTT
TRDD3 | TRDJ1 | TRDV1 | NA | CALGELRSTTGGYWAKLIF | TGTGCTCTTGGGGAACTACGGTCCACTACTGGGGGATATTGGGCCAAACTCATCTTT
NA | TRDJ2 | TRDV1 | NA | CALSASRPDYLTAQLFF | TGTGCTCTTTCTGCTAGTAGACCTGATTATTTGACAGCACAACTCTTCTTT
TRDD3 | TRDJ1 | TRDV2 | many | CACDFRTGGYYTDKLIF | TGTGCCTGTGACTTCCGTACTGGGGGATACTACACCGATAAACTCATCTTT
TRDD3 | TRDJ1 | TRDV1 | few | CALGGDTGTDKLIF | TGTGCTCTTGGGGGGGATACGGGCACCGATAAACTCATCTTT
NA | TRDJ1 | TRDV1 | few | CALGGPKPSYEEYWGTYTDKLIF | TGTGCTCTTGGGGGCCCCAAGCCTTCCTACGAAGAGTACTGGGGGACGTACACCGATAAACTCATCTTT
NA | TRDJ1 | TRDV1 | NA | CALGELCGTYTDKLIF | TGTGCTCTTGGGGAACTGTGCGGGACGTACACCGATAAACTCATCTTT
NA | TRDJ1 | TRDV1 | NA | CALGELLHRATDKLIF | TGTGCTCTTGGGGAACTATTACACCGGGCCACTGATAAACTCATCTTT
TRDD3 | TRDJ1 | TRDV2 | medium-sized | CACDSPVLGDTTDKLIF | TGTGCCTGTGACTCTCCAGTACTGGGGGATACGACCGATAAACTCATCTTT
NA | TRDJ1 | TRDV1 | few | CALGDGVLLLRKQTDKLIF | TGTGCTCTTGGGGATGGGGTCCTCCTCCTACGCAAGCAGACCGATAAACTCATCTTT
NA | TRDJ1 | TRDV1 | NA | CALGNPRPSYGTGGFMTDKLIF | TGTGCTCTTGGGAACCCCCGGCCTTCCTACGGAACTGGGGGATTTATGACCGATAAACTCATCTTT
TRDD3 | TRDJ1 | TRDV1 | NA | CALGGPSYQYWGIYTDKLIF | TGTGCTCTTGGGGGACCTTCCTACCAGTACTGGGGGATATACACCGATAAACTCATCTTT
TRDD3 | TRDJ1 | TRDV1 | few | CALGDLRGTGGYASYTDKLIF | TGTGCTCTTGGGGATCTACGTGGGACTGGGGGATACGCCTCGTACACCGATAAACTCATCTTT
NA | TRDJ1 | TRDV1 | NA | CALGEPVLSSGVRKLIF | TGTGCTCTTGGGGAACCGGTCCTATCTTCGGGGGTCCGTAAACTCATCTTT